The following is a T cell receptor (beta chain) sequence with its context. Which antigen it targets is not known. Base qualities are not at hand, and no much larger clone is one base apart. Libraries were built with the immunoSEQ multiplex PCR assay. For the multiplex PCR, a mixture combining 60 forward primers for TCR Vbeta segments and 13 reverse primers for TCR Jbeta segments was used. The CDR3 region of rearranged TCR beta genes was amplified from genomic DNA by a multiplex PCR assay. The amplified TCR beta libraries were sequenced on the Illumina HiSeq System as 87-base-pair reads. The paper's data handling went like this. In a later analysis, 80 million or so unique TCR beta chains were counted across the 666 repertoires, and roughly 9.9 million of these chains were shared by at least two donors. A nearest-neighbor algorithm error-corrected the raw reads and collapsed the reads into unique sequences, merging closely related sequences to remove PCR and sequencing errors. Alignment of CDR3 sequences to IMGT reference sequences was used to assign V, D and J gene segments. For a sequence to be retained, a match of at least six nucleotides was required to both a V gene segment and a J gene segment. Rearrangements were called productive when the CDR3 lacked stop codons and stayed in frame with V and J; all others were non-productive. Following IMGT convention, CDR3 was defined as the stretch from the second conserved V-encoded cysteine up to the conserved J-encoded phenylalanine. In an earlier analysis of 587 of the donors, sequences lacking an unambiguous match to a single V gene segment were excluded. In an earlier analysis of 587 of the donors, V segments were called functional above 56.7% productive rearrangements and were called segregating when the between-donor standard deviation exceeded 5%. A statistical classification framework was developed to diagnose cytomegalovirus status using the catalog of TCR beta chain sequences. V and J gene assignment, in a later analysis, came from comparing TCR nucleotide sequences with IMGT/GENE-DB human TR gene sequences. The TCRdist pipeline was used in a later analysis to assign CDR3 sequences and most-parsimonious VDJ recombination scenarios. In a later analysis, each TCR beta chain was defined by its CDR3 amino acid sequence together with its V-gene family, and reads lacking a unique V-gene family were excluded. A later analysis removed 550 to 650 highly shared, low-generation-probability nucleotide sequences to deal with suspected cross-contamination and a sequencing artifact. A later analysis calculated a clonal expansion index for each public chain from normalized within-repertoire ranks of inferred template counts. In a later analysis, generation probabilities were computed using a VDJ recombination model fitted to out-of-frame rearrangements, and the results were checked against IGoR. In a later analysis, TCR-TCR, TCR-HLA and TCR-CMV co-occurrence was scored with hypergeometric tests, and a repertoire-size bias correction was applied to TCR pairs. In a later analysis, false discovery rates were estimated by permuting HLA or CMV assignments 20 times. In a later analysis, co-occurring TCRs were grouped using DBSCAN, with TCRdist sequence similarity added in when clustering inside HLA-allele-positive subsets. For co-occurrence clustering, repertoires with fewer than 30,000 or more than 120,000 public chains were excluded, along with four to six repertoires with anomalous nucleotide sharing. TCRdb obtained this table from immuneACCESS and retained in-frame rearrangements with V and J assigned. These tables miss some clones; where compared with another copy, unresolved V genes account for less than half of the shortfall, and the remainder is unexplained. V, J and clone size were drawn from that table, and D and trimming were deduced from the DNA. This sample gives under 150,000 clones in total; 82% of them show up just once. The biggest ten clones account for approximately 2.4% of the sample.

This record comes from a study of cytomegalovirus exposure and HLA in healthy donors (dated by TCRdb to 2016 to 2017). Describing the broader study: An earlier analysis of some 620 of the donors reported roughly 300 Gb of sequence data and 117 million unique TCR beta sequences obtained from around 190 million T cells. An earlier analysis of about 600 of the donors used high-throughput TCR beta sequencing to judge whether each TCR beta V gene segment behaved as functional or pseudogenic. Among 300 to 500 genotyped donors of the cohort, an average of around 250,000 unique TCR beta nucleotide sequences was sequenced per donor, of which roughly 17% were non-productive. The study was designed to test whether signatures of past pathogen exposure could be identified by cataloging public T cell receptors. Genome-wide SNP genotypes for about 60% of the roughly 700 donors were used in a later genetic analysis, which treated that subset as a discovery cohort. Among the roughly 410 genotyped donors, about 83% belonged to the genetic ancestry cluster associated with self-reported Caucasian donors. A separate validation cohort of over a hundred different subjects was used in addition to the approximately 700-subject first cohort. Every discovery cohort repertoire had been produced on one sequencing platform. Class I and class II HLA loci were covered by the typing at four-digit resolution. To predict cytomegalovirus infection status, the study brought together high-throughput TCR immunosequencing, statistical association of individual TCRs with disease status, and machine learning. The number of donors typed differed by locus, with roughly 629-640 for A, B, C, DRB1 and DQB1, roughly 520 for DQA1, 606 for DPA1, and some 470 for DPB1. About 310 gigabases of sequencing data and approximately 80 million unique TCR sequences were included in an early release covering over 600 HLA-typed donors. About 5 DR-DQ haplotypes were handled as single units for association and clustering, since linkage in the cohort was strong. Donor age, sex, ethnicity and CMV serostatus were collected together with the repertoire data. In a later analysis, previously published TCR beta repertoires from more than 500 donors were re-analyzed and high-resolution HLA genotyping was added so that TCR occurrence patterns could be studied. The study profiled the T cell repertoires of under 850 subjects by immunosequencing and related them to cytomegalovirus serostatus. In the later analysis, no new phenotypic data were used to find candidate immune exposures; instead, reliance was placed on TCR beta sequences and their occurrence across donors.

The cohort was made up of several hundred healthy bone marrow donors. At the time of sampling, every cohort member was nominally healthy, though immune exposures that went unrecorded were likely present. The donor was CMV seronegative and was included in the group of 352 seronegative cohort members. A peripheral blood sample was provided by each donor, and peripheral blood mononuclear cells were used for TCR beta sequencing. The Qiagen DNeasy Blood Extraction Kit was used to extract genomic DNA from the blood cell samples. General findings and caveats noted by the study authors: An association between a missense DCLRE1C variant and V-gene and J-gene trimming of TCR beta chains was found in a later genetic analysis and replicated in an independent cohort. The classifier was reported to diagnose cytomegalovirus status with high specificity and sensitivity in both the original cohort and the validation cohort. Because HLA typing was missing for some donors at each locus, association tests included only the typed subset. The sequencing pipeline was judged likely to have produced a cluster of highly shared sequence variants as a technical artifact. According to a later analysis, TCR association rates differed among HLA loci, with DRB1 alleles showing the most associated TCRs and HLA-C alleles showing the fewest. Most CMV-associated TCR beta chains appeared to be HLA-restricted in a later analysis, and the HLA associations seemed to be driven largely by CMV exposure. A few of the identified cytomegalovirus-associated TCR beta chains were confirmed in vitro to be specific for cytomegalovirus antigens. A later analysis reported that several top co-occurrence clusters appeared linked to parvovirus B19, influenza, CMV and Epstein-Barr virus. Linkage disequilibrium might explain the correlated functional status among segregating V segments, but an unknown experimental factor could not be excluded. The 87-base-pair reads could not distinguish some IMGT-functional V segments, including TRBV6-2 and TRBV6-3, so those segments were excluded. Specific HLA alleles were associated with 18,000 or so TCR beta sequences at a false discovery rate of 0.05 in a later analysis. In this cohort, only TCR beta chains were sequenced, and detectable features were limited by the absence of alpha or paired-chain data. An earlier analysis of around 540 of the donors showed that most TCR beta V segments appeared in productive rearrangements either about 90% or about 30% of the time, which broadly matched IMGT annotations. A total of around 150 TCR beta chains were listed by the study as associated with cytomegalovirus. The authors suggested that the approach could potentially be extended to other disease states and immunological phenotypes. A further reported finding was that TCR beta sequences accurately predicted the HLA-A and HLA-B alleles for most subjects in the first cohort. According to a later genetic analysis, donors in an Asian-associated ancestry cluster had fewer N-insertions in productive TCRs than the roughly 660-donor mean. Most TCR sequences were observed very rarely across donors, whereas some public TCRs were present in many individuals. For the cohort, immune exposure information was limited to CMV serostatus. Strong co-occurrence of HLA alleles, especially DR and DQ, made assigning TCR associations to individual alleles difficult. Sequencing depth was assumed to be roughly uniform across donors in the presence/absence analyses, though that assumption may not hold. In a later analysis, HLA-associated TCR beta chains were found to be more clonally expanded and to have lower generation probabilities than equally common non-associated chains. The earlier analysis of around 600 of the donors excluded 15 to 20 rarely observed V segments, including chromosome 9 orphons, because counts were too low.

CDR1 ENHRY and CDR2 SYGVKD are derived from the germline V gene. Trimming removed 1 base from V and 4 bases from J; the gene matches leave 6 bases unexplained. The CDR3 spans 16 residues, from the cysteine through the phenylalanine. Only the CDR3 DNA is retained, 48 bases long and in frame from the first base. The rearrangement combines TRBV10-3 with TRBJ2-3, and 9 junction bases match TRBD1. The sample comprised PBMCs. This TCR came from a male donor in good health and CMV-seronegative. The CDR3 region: CAISEFGGTGPDTQYF. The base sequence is TGTGCCATCAGTGAGTTTGGGGGGACAGGGCCAGATACGCAGTATTTT.